Sequencing of this T cell receptor (beta chain) was carried out in a study of OX40 agonist ivuxolimab in advanced cancers. About the full investigation: Ivuxolimab was an agonistic, fully human IgG2 monoclonal antibody directed against OX40 (CD134), a costimulatory receptor. Intravenous ivuxolimab was administered to patients every 2 weeks at six dose levels: 0.01, 0.1, 0.3, 1.5, 3 and 10 mg/kg. Of the roughly 54 patients in dose escalation, about 19 had hepatocellular carcinoma, about 15 had melanoma, 9 had renal cell carcinoma and 9 had head and neck cancer. In the dose-escalation cohort, 65% to 85% of patients were male, and the mean age was approximately 60 years with a range of about 23 to 79. Patients were allowed to have had prior anti-PD-1, anti-PD-L1 or anti-CTLA-4 therapy, and roughly 40% of the dose-escalation patients had previously received checkpoint inhibitors. Partial responses occurred in three dose-escalation patients: two with cutaneous melanoma and one with hepatocellular carcinoma. The purpose of peripheral TCRbeta sequencing was to test whether ivuxolimab changed TCR sequence diversity and led to clonal T-cell expansion. The paper describes the monotherapy dose-escalation part (N = 52 patients) of the phase I trial of ivuxolimab.

Genomic DNA was extracted from sorted cells for sequencing of the TCRbeta CDR3 region. The immunoSEQ Assay was used to sequence the TCRbeta CDR3 regions. TCRdb took this table from immuneACCESS and kept in-frame rearrangements with V and J called. Such tables lack part of the clones; where checked against another copy, unresolved V genes explain under half of the gap, and the rest is unexplained. The sample data list 55,000 to 70,000 clones, and roughly 84% of these were observed just once. Jointly, the top ten make up approximately 1.5% of the sample. V gives up 0 bases and J gives up 5 bases, and the segment between their germline ends measures 10 bases. The CDR3 has 14 amino acids, counting the end cysteine and phenylalanine. Only the CDR3 part of the read is kept: 42 bases, read in frame from the first base. The germline V gene (reference sequence) yields MNHNY for CDR1 and SVGAGI for CDR2. This clone was seen just once. The specificity of this receptor is unknown. Base-call qualities are not available, and no considerably larger clone is one nucleotide away.

On the study overall, not on this receptor specifically: Low levels of normalized T-cell clonal expansion were also seen in some nonresponding patients. On average, CD8+ T cells showed more expanded clones than CD4+ T cells after ivuxolimab. In the 0.1-3.0 mg/kg groups, partial responders were among the patients with the lowest normalized peripheral clonal expansion, particularly in CD8+ T cells. At doses of 0.1 to 3.0 mg/kg, clonal expansion of both CD4+ and CD8+ T cells in blood was seen between baseline and week 6. Antigen specificity was not determined for the clonally expanded peripheral T cells.

The trial excluded patients who had a history of autoimmune disease or who were on systemic immunosuppression. Peripheral blood for TCR sequencing was drawn from every dose cohort at baseline, at cycle 4 day 1 and at cycle 7 day 1. Samples came from an open-label, multicenter, first-in-human phase I dose-escalation trial of ivuxolimab. Adults with locally advanced or metastatic head and neck squamous cell, hepatocellular, melanoma or renal cell carcinoma were enrolled in the trial. CD4+ and CD8+ T cells were sorted separately from peripheral blood before TCR sequencing. Specimen: CD4+ or CD8+ T cells sorted from blood, collected in a trial of the OX40 agonist ivuxolimab. This receptor was obtained from an adult with an advanced solid tumor such as melanoma, head and neck, liver or kidney cancer. This receptor chain uses TRBV6-6 and TRBJ2-5, with the identity of the D gene unclear. The nucleotide sequence is TGTGCCAGCAGTTACTCCTCGTCGGCGGAGACCCAGTACTTC. Its protein product is CASSYSSSAETQYF.